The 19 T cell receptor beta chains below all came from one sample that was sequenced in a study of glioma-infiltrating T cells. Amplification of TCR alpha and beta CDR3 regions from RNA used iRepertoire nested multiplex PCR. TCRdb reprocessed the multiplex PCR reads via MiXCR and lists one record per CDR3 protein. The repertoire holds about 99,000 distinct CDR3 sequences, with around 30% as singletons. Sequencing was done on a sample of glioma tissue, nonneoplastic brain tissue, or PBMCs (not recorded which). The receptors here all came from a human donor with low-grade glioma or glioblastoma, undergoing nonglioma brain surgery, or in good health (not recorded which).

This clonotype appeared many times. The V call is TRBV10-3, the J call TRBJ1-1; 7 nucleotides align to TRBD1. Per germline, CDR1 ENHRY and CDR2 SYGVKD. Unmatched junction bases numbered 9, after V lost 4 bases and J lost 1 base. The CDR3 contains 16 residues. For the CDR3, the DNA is TGTGCCATCAGTGCAAGACAGGGCGGGGAGAACACTGAAGCTTTCTTT. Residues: CAISARQGGENTEAFF.

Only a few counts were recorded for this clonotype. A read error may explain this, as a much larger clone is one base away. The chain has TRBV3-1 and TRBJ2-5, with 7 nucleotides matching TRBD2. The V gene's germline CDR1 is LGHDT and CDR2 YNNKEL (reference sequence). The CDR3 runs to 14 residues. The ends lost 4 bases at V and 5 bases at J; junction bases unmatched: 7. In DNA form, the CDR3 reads TGTGCCAGCAGCCCACAACCCGGGAGGGAGACCCAGTACTTC. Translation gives CASSPQPGRETQYF.

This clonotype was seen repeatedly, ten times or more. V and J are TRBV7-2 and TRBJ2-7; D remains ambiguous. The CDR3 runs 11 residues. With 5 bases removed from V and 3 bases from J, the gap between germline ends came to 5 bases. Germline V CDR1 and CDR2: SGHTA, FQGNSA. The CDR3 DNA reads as TGTGCCAGCAGCCTGTTCTACGAGCAGTACTTC. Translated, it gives CASSLFYEQYF.

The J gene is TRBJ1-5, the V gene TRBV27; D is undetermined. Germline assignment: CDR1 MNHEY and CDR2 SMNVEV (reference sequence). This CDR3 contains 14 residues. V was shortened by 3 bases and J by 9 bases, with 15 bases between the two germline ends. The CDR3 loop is CASSFYSEDRPQHF. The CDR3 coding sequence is TGTGCCAGCAGTTTTTACAGTGAGGATCGGCCCCAGCATTTT.

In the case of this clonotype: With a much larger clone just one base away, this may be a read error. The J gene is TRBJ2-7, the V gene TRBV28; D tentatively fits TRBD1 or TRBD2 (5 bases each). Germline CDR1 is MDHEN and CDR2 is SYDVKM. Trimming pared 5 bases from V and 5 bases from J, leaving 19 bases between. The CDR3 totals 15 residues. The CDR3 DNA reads TGTGCCAGCAGTCTCTTCGGGGCCACTAATAACGAGCAGTACTTC. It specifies CASSLFGATNNEQYF.

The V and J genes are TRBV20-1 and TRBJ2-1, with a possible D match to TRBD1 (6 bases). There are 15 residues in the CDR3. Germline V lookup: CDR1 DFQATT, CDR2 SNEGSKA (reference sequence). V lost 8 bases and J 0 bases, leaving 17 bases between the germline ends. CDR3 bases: TGCAGTACTATAGAGGACAGAAGCTCCTACAATGAGCAGTTCTTC. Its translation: CSTIEDRSSYNEQFF.

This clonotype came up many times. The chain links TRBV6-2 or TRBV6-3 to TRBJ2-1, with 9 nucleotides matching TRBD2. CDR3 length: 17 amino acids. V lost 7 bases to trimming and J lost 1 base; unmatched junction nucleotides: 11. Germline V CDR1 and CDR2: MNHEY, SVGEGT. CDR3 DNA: TGTGCCAGCACTCCCGACCTGGCGGGGGGGTCCTACAATGAGCAGTTCTTC. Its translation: CASTPDLAGGSYNEQFF.

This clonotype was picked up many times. Here the CDR3 reads CASSQDFNTQETQYF. DNA of the CDR3: TGTGCCAGCAGCCAAGATTTCAACACACAAGAGACCCAGTACTTC. This chain links TRBV3-1 with TRBJ2-5, with unresolved D. The V gene's germline CDR1 is LGHDT and CDR2 YNNKEL (reference sequence). The CDR3 extends over 15 amino acids. Trimming pared 0 bases from V and 2 bases from J, leaving 10 bases between.

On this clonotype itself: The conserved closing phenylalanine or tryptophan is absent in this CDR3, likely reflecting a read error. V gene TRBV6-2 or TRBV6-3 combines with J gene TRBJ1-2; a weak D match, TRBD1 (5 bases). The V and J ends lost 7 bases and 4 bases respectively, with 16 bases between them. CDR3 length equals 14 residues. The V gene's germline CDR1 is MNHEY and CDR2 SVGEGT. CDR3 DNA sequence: TGTGCCAGCACTTCCCAGGGCGGTCTCTATGGCTACACCCTC. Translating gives CASTSQGGLYGYTL.

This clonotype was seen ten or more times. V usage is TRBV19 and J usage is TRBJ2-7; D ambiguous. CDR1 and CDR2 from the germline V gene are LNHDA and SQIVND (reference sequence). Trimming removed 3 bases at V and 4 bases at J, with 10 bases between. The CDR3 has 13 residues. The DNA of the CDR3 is TGTGCCAGTAGTATTTGGGGTTCTTACGAGCAGTACTTC. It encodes CASSIWGSYEQYF.

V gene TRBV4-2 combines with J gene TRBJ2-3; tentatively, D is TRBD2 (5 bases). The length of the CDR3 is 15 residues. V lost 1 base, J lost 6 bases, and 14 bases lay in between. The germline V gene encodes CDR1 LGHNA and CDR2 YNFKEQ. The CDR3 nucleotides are TGTGCCAGCAGCCAAGTTCGGGGTCCTCTGGATACGCAGTATTTT. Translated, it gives CASSQVRGPLDTQYF.

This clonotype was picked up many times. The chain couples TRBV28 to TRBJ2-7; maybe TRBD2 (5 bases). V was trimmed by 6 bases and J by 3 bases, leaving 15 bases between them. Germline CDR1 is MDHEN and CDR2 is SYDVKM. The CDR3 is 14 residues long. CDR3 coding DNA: TGTGCCAGCAGCCCCAGCGGAGAAGGCTACGAGCAGTACTTC. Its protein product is CASSPSGEGYEQYF. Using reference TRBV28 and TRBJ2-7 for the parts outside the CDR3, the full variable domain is DVKVTQSSRYLVKRTGEKVFLECVQDMDHENMFWYRQDPGLGLRLIYFSYDVKMKEKGDIPEGYSVSREKKERFSLILESASTNQTSMYLCASSPSGEGYEQYFGPGTRLTVT.

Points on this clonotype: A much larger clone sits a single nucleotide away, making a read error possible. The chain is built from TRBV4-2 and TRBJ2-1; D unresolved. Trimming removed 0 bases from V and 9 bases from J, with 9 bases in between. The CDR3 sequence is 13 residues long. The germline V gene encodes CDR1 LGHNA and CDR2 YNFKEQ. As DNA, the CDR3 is TGTGCCAGCAGCCAAGATCGGCCGTTTGAGCAGTTCTTC. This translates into CASSQDRPFEQFF.

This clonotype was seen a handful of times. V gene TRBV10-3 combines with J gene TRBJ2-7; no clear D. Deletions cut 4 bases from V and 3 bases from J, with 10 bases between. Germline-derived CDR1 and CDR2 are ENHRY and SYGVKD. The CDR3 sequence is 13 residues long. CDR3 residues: CAISGQESYEQYF. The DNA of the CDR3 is TGTGCCATCAGTGGGCAGGAGAGCTACGAGCAGTACTTC.

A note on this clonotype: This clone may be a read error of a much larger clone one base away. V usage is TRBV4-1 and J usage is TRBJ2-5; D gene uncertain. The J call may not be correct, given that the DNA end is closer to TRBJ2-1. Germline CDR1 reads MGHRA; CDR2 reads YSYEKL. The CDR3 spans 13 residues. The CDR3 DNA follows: TGCGCCAGCAGCCAAGTTGCGTACAATGGGCAGTTCTTC. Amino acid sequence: CASSQVAYNGQFF.

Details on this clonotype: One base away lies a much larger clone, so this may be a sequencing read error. The CDR3 loop is CASSPGHTYEQYF. CDR3 bases: TGTGCCAGCAGTCCAGGACATACTTACGAGCAGTACTTC. V is TRBV27 and J is TRBJ2-7; maybe TRBD1 (5 bases). The CDR3 consists of 13 residues. The ends were cut back, 5 bases at V and 4 bases at J, with 12 bases in the middle. The germline V gene has CDR1 MNHEY and CDR2 SMNVEV (reference sequence).

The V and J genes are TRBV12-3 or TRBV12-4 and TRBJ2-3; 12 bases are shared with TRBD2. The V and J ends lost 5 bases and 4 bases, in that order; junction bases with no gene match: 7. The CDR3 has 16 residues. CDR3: CASSPRLAGESDTQYF. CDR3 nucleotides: TGTGCCAGCAGTCCGCGACTAGCGGGGGAATCAGATACGCAGTATTTT.

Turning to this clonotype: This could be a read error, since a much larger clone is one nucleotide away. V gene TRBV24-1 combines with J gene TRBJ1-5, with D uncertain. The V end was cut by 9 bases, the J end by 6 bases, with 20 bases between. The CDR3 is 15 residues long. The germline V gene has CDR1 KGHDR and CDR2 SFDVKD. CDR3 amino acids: CATSGSEEVGQPQHF. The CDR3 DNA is TGTGCCACCTCCGGATCGGAGGAGGTTGGTCAGCCCCAGCATTTT.

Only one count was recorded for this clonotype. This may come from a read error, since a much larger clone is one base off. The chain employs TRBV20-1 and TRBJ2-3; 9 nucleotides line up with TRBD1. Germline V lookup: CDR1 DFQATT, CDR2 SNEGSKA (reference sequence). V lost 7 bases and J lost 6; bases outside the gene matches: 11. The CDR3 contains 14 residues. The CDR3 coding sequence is TGCAGTGTTCGGACAGGGGTCTCCCACGATACGCAGTATTTT. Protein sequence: CSVRTGVSHDTQYF.